Below, 25 T cell receptor beta chains from the same sample are listed, as sequenced in a study of blood T cells in healthy people across ages. Primed by a sample-barcoded 5' primer and a J-beta primer mix, a second PCR proceeded for 7 to 11 cycles. TCRdb reprocessed the 5' RACE reads via MiXCR and lists one record per CDR3 protein. The sample has about 680,000 distinct CDR3 sequences, more than 40% seen once. Sequenced material: blood. All receptors derive from a woman aged 55-69 years in good health.

A few counts support this clonotype. V is TRBV10-3 and J is TRBJ2-1; TRBD2 aligns across 15 bases. Germline assignment: CDR1 ENHRY and CDR2 SYGVKD. Unmatched junction bases numbered 8, after V lost 4 bases and J lost 10 bases. The CDR3 consists of 16 residues. CDR3 loop: CAISGPGLAGGGEQFF. DNA of the CDR3: TGTGCCATCAGTGGGCCGGGACTAGCGGGAGGAGGGGAGCAGTTCTTC.

The chain employs TRBV27 and TRBJ2-1, with 9 nucleotides matching TRBD2. The DNA end is more similar to TRBJ2-7, so the J call may be wrong. Per the germline V gene, CDR1 is MNHEY and CDR2 is SMNVEV (reference sequence). CDR3 length equals 15 residues. The CDR3 DNA is TGTGCCAGCAGGGTATCTAGCGGGGTTAACAATGAGCAGTACTTC. Its translation: CASRVSSGVNNEQYF.

This rearrangement joins TRBV6-5 to TRBJ2-7; D could derive from TRBD1 or TRBD2 (6 bases each). Trimming removed 4 bases at V and 2 bases at J, with 18 bases between. Germline V lookup: CDR1 MNHEY, CDR2 SVGAGI. CDR3 length equals 16 residues. CDR3 amino acids: CASSSPGAKSPYEQYF. In DNA form, the CDR3 reads TGTGCCAGCAGTTCCCCGGGGGCGAAGTCCCCCTACGAGCAGTACTTC.

The chain is built from TRBV7-9 and TRBJ2-1; the match to TRBD2 covers 10 bases. This CDR3 has 16 amino acids. Germline V gives CDR1 SEHNR, CDR2 FQNEAQ (reference sequence). Trimming took 4 bases from V and 5 from J; bases not matched to a gene: 8. The CDR3 nucleotides read TGTGCCAGCAGCTCCCCTAGCGGGAGTTTGGACAATGAGCAGTTCTTC. This translates into CASSSPSGSLDNEQFF.

This chain joins TRBV18 and TRBJ1-6; TRBD1 matches 7 bases. The CDR3 contains 16 residues. Germline V gene lookup returns CDR1 KGHSH and CDR2 LQKENI. J lost 8 bases, V lost 0 bases, and 7 bases had no gene match. The CDR3 nucleotides are TGTGCCAGCTCACCACCGACCGGAGGGACAGATTCACCCCTCCACTTT. Encoded protein: CASSPPTGGTDSPLHF.

The sample holds one count of this clonotype. This rearrangement joins TRBV20-1 to TRBJ1-4, with D possibly matching TRBD1 (5 bases). V was clipped by 0 bases and J by 8 bases, with 19 bases between them. The germline V gene has CDR1 DFQATT and CDR2 SNEGSKA (reference sequence). The CDR3 extends over 16 amino acids. The CDR3 spells CSARDYTGLHKEKLFF. The CDR3 bases are TGCAGTGCTAGAGATTACACAGGACTTCATAAGGAAAAACTGTTTTTT.

Concerning this clonotype: A single base separates this from a much larger clone, so it may be a read error. The gene calls are TRBV20-1 and TRBJ1-1; no reliable D call. CDR1 is DFQATT and CDR2 is SNEGSKA in the germline V gene (reference sequence). V was clipped by 4 bases and J by 0 bases, with 3 bases between them. There are 11 residues in the CDR3. In nucleotides, the CDR3 is TGCAGTGCTAACGTGAACACTGAAGCTTTCTTT. Amino acids: CSANVNTEAFF.

This clonotype was picked up a small number of times. This sequence joins TRBV12-3 or TRBV12-4 and TRBJ1-2; 10 bases are a match to TRBD1. The V gene end was trimmed by 6 bases and the J gene end by 8 bases; junction bases not matched to a gene: 6. The CDR3 runs 13 residues. For the CDR3, the DNA is TGTGCCAGCAGCCTGGGACAGGGGATGGGCTACACCTTC. Amino acid sequence: CASSLGQGMGYTF.

This clonotype was picked up a small number of times. The CDR3 nucleotides are TGTGCCAGCAGCTTGGGGACGCCGCAAGTCAATGAGCAGTTCTTC. Residues: CASSLGTPQVNEQFF. The rearrangement joins TRBV7-9 to TRBJ2-1; D tentatively reads TRBD1 or TRBD2 (5 bases each). Per germline, CDR1 SEHNR and CDR2 FQNEAQ (reference sequence). The V gene lost 3 bases and the J gene lost 6 bases, with 15 bases spanning the gap. The CDR3 sequence is 15 residues long.

In this sample, this clonotype turned up many times. The rearrangement uses TRBV20-1 and TRBJ1-1; D is perhaps TRBD1 (6 bases). Germline CDR1 DFQATT, CDR2 SNEGSKA (reference sequence). The CDR3 loop spans 12 amino acids. V was cut by 3 bases and J by 6 bases, with 11 bases left in between. In DNA form, the CDR3 reads TGCAGTGCTAGGGCCAGGGGCGCTGAAGCTTTCTTT. Translated, it gives CSARARGAEAFF.

The rearrangement joins TRBV27 to TRBJ2-1; D remains unclear. This CDR3 spans 16 amino acids. Deletions cut 1 base from V and 0 bases from J, with 10 bases between. Germline-derived CDR1 and CDR2 are MNHEY and SMNVEV (reference sequence). The CDR3 sequence is CASSLWAASSYNEQFF. As DNA, the CDR3 is TGTGCCAGCAGTTTATGGGCAGCGAGCTCCTACAATGAGCAGTTCTTC.

The gene calls are TRBV5-1 and TRBJ1-2; tentatively, D is TRBD1 (5 bases). Looked up from germline, CDR1 is SGHRS and CDR2 is YFSETQ. The CDR3 length is 12 residues. V was pared by 0 bases and J by 8 bases, with 8 bases between. The DNA of the CDR3 is TGCGCCAGCAGCTTGGATCAGGGCGGCTACACCTTC. Translated, it gives CASSLDQGGYTF.

The sample holds a few counts of this clonotype. CDR3 sequence (DNA): TGCAGTGTGATTCCGGGACTAGCGGGAGGCGAGCAGTTCTTC. Protein sequence: CSVIPGLAGGEQFF. V and J are TRBV20-1 and TRBJ2-1; 15 bases map to TRBD2. The CDR3 totals 14 residues. V gave up 7 bases and J gave up 10 bases; unmatched junction bases: 8. Germline V gives CDR1 DFQATT, CDR2 SNEGSKA (reference sequence).

This clonotype was counted only a few times. This rearrangement joins TRBV7-9 to TRBJ2-7; D could derive from TRBD1 or TRBD2 (6 bases each). CDR3 length: 15 amino acids. The V gene's germline CDR1 is SEHNR and CDR2 FQNEAQ (reference sequence). Trimming removed 5 bases at V and 0 bases at J, with 14 bases between. CDR3 amino acids: CASSLRGGSSYEQYF. CDR3 nucleotides: TGTGCCAGCAGCCTTAGAGGGGGGAGCTCCTACGAGCAGTACTTC.

The chain combines TRBV25-1 with TRBJ2-3; D might be TRBD1 (6 bases). The CDR3 spans 15 residues. V was trimmed by 0 bases and J by 2 bases, leaving 9 bases between them. CDR1 is MGHDK and CDR2 is SYGVNS in the germline V gene. For the CDR3, the DNA is TGTGCCAGCAGTGAATATAGGACAGTCACAGATACGCAGTATTTT. Translated: CASSEYRTVTDTQYF.

The rearrangement uses TRBV7-6 and TRBJ2-7; TRBD1 agrees at 7 bases. This CDR3 comprises 16 residues. J lost 4 bases, V lost 0 bases, and 9 bases had no gene match. The germline V gene encodes CDR1 SGHVS and CDR2 FNYEAQ. The CDR3 loop reads CASSLAPGTDTYEQYF. For the CDR3, the DNA is TGTGCCAGCAGCTTAGCGCCCGGGACAGATACTTACGAGCAGTACTTC.

The rearrangement joins TRBV15 to TRBJ2-7; TRBD2 matches 9 bases. The CDR3 spans 16 residues. V lost 0 bases to trimming and J lost 1 base; unmatched junction nucleotides: 4. Germline CDR1 reads LNHNV; CDR2 reads YYDKDF (reference sequence). The CDR3 here is CATSRDPSGASYEQYF. The CDR3 DNA is TGTGCCACCAGCAGAGACCCTAGCGGGGCGTCCTACGAGCAGTACTTC. The whole variable domain, filled in from reference TRBV15 and TRBJ2-7, reads DAMVIQNPRYQVTQFGKPVTLSCSQTLNHNVMYWYQQKSSQAPKLLFHYYDKDFNNEADTPDNFQSRRPNTSFCFLDIRSPGLGDTAMYLCATSRDPSGASYEQYFGPGTRLTVT.

The chain couples TRBV5-4 to TRBJ2-7, with TRBD2 identical over 7 bases. The V gene end was trimmed by 2 bases and the J gene end by 6 bases; junction bases not matched to a gene: 5. CDR1 is SGHNT, CDR2 YYREEE, per germline (reference sequence). CDR3 size: 13 residues. The CDR3 sequence is CASSFRGGSEQYF. The CDR3 nucleotides read TGTGCCAGCAGCTTTCGGGGCGGGAGCGAGCAGTACTTC.

The chain carries TRBV5-1 and TRBJ2-3, with TRBD2 matching 9 bases. The CDR3 is 16 residues long. After removal of 3 bases from V and 2 bases from J, the junction contained 7 bases not matched to a gene. The germline gives CDR1 SGHRS, CDR2 YFSETQ. CDR3 sequence: CASSWSLAGPTDTQYF. CDR3 nucleotides: TGCGCCAGCAGCTGGTCTCTAGCGGGACCCACAGATACGCAGTATTTT.

CDR3 sequence (DNA): TGTGCCAGCAGTTTAGGAGGGCAGGTAAACACTGAAGCTTTCTTT. Translation gives CASSLGGQVNTEAFF. The chain links TRBV12-3 or TRBV12-4 to TRBJ1-1; D unresolved. The V gene lost 1 base and the J gene lost 2 bases, with 11 bases spanning the gap. The CDR3 spans 15 residues.

The rearrangement links TRBV27 to TRBJ2-3, with 11 nucleotides matching TRBD2. CDR1 and CDR2 from the germline V gene are MNHEY and SMNVEV (reference sequence). The CDR3 has 15 amino acids. The trim removed 6 bases at V and 6 bases at J, leaving 8 bases unmatched. For the CDR3, the DNA is TGTGCCAGCAGACTTAGCGGGGGGGCAGTGGATACGCAGTATTTT. Translated, it gives CASRLSGGAVDTQYF.

The V call is TRBV20-1, the J call TRBJ2-5, with 8 bases that match TRBD2. Losses at the gene ends were 1 base for V and 11 bases for J; bases not matched to a gene: 21. The CDR3 consists of 17 residues. Germline-derived CDR1 and CDR2 are DFQATT and SNEGSKA (reference sequence). The CDR3 DNA is TGCAGTGCTAGAGTCTCGCCGCTTAGCGGGATATTCGCTGAGCAGTACTTC. This encodes CSARVSPLSGIFAEQYF.

Details on this clonotype: A single base separates this from a much larger clone, so it may be a read error. CDR3 loop: CSASCPAGGTDNEQFF. The CDR3, as DNA: TGCAGTGCTAGCTGTCCCGCGGGGGGGACAGACAATGAGCAGTTCTTC. The chain is built from TRBV20-1 and TRBJ2-1; TRBD2 aligns across 9 bases. CDR3 size: 16 residues. CDR1 DFQATT and CDR2 SNEGSKA come from the germline V gene (reference sequence). Trimming cost V 3 bases and J 5 bases; bases outside gene matches: 11.

The chain has TRBV18 and TRBJ2-7; 10 bases agree with TRBD1. Germline V gene lookup returns CDR1 KGHSH and CDR2 LQKENI. Trimming took 5 bases from V and 0 from J; bases not matched to a gene: 1. There are 14 residues in the CDR3. The CDR3 DNA is TGTGCCAGCTCAGGGACAGGGGTCTCCTACGAGCAGTACTTC. Protein product: CASSGTGVSYEQYF.

This chain links TRBV20-1 with TRBJ2-2; 13 bases agree with TRBD2. V shed 1 base and J 7 bases; nucleotides not matched to a gene: 3. Germline V gives CDR1 DFQATT, CDR2 SNEGSKA (reference sequence). This CDR3 has 15 amino acids. The CDR3 sequence is CSARGLAGGVGELFF. In DNA form, the CDR3 reads TGCAGTGCTAGAGGACTAGCGGGAGGCGTCGGGGAGCTGTTTTTT.